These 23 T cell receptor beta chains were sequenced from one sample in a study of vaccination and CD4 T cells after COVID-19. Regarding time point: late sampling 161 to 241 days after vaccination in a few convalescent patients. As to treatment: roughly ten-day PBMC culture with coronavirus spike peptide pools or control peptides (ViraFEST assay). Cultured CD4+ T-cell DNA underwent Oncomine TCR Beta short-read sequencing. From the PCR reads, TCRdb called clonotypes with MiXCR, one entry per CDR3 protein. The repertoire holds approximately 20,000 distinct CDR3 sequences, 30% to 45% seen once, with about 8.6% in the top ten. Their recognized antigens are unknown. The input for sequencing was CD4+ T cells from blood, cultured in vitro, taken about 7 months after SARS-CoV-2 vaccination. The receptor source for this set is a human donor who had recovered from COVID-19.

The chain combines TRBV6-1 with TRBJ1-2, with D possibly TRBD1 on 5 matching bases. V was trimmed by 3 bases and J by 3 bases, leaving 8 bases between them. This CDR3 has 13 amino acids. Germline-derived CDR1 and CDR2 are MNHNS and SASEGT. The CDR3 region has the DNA TGTGCCAGCAGTGAGGGGGAGCACTATGGCTACACCTTC. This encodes CASSEGEHYGYTF.

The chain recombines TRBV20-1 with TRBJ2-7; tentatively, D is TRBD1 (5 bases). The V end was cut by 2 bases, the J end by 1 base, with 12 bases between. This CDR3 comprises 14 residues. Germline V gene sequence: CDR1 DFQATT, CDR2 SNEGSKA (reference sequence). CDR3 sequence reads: CSARFVTGSYEQYF. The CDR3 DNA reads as TGCAGTGCTAGATTTGTCACAGGATCCTACGAGCAGTACTTC.

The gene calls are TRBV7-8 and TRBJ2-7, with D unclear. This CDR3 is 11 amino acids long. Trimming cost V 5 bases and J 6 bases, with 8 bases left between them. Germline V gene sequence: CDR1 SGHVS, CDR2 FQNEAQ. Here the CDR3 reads CASSVTSEQYF. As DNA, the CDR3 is TGTGCCAGCAGCGTGACGAGCGAGCAGTACTTC.

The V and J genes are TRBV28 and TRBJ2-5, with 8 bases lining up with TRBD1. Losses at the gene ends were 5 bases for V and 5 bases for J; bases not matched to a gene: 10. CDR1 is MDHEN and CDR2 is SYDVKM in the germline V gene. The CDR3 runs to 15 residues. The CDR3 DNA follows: TGTGCCAGCAGTATTGGACAGGGCAGGGGTGAGACCCAGTACTTC. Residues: CASSIGQGRGETQYF.

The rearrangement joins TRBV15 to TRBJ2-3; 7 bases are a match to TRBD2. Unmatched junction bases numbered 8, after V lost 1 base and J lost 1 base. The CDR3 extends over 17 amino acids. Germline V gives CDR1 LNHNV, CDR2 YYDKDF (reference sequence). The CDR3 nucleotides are TGTGCCACCAGCAGAGGAAAGGGCCTAGCGGGCACAGATACGCAGTATTTT. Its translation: CATSRGKGLAGTDTQYF.

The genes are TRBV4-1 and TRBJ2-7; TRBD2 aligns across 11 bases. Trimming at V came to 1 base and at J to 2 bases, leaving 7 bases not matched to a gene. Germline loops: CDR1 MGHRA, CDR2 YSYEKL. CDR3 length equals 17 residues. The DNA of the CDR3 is TGCGCCAGCAGCCAAGGAAGGATGGGACTAGCGGCCTACGAGCAGTACTTC. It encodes CASSQGRMGLAAYEQYF.

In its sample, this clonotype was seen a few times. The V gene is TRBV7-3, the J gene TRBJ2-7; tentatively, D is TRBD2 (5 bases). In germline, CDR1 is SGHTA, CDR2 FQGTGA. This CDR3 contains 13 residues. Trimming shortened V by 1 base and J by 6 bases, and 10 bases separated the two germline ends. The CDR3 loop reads CASSLMAGSEQYF. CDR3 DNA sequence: TGTGCCAGCAGCTTAATGGCGGGCTCCGAGCAGTACTTC. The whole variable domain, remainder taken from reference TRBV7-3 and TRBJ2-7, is GAGVSQTPSNKVTEKGKYVELRCDPISGHTALYWYRQSLGQGPEFLIYFQGTGAADDSGLPNDRFFAVRPEGSVSTLKIQRTERGDSAVYLCASSLMAGSEQYFGPGTRLTVT.

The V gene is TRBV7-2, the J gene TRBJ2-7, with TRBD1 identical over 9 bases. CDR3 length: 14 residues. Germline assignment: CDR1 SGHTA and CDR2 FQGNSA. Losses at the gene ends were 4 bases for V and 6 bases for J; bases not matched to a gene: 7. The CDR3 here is CASSYRDRALEQYF. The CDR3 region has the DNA TGTGCCAGCAGCTACCGGGACAGGGCTCTCGAGCAGTACTTC. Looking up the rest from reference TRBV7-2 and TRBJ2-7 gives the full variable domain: GAGVSQSPSNKVTEKGKDVELRCDPISGHTALYWYRQSLGQGLEFLIYFQGNSAPDKSGLPSDRFSAERTGGSVSTLTIQRTQQEDSAVYLCASSYRDRALEQYFGPGTRLTVT.

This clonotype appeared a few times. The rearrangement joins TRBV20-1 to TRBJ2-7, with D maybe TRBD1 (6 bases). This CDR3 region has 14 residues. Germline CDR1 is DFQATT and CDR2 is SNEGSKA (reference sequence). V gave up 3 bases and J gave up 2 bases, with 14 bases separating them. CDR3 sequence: CSASWDTLTYEQYF. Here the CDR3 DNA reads TGCAGTGCTAGCTGGGACACCCTAACCTACGAGCAGTACTTC.

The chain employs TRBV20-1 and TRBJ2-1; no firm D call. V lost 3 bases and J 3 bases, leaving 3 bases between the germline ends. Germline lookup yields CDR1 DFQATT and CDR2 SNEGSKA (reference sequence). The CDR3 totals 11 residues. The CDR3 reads CSARNYNEQFF. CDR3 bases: TGCAGTGCTAGGAACTACAATGAGCAGTTCTTC.

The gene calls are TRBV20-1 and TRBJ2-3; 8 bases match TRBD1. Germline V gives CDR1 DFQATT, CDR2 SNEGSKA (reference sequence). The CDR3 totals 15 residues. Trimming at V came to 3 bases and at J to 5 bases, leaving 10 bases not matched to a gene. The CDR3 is CSASRGQGEGDTQYF. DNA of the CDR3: TGCAGTGCTAGTCGCGGACAGGGTGAGGGAGATACGCAGTATTTT.

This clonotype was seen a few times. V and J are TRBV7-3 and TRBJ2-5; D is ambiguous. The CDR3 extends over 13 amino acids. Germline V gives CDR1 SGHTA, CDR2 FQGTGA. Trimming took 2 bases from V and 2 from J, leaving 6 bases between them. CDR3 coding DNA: TGTGCCAGCAGCTTAGGACCTCAAGAGACCCAGTACTTC. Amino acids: CASSLGPQETQYF.

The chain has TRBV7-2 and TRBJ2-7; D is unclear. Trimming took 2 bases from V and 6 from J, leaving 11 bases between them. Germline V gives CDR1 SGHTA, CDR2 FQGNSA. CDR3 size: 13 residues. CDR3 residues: CASSLQDGVEQYF. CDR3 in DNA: TGTGCCAGCAGCTTACAGGATGGGGTCGAGCAGTACTTC.

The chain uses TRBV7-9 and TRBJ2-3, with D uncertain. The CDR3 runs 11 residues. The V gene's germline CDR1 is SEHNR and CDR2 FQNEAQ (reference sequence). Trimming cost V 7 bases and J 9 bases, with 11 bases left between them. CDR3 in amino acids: CASTRTETQYF. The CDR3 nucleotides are TGTGCCAGCACGCGGACCGAGACGCAGTATTTT.

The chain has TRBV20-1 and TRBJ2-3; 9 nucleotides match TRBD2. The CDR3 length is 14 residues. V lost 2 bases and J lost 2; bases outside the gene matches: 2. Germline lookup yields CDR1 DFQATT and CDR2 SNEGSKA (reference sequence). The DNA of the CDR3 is TGCAGTGCTAGACAGCGGGGGGCCACAGATACGCAGTATTTT. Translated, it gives CSARQRGATDTQYF.

In DNA form, the CDR3 reads TGTGCCAGCAGACGCGACTTGCAAGAGACCCAGTACTTC. This sequence encodes CASRRDLQETQYF. J is TRBJ2-5 and V is TRBV6-1, with unresolved D. Germline CDR1 MNHNS, CDR2 SASEGT. CDR3 length: 13 residues. Trimming stripped 6 bases from V and 2 bases from J, with 10 bases between.

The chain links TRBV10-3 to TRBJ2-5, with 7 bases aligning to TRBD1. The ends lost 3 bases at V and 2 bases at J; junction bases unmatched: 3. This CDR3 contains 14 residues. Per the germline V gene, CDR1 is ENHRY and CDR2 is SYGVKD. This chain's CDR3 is CAISERGPQETQYF. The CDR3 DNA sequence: TGTGCCATCAGTGAAAGGGGGCCGCAAGAGACCCAGTACTTC.

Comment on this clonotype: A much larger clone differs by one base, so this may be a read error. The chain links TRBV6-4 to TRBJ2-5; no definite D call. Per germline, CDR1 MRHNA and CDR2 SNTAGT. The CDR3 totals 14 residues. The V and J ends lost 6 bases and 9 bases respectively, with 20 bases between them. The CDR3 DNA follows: TGTGCCAGCAGCTCCTCGGACCTTGACGAGGCCCAGTACTTC. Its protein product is CASSSSDLDEAQYF.

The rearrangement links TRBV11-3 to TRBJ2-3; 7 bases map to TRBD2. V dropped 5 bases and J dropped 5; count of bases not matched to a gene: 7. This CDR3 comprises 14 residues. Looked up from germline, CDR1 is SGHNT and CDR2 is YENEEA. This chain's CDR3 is CASSQGLDVDTQYF. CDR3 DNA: TGTGCCAGCAGCCAAGGACTAGATGTAGATACGCAGTATTTT. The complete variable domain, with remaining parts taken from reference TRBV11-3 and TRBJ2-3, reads EAGVVQSPRYKIIEKKQPVAFWCNPISGHNTLYWYLQNLGQGPELLIRYENEEAVDDSQLPKDRFSAERLKGVDSTLKIQPAELGDSAVYLCASSQGLDVDTQYFGPGTRLTVL.

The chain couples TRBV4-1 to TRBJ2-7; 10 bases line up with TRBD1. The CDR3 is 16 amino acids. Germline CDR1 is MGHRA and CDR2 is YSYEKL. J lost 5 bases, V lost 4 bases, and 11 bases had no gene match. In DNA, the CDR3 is TGCGCCAGCAGCCGCGGTCCGGGACAGGGGAGCCACGAGCAGTACTTC. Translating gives CASSRGPGQGSHEQYF.

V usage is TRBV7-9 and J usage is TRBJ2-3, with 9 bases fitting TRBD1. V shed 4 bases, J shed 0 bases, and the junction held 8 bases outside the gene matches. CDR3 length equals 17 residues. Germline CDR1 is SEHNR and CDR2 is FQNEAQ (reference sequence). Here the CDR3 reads CASSSDRGAISTDTQYF. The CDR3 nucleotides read TGTGCCAGCAGCTCAGACAGGGGGGCAATTAGCACAGATACGCAGTATTTT.

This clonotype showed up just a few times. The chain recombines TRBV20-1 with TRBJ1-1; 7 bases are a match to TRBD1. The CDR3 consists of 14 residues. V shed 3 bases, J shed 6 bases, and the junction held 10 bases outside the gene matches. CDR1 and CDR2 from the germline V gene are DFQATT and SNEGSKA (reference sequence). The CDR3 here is CSASHISGGSEAFF. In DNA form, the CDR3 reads TGCAGTGCTAGTCACATATCAGGGGGTTCTGAAGCTTTCTTT.

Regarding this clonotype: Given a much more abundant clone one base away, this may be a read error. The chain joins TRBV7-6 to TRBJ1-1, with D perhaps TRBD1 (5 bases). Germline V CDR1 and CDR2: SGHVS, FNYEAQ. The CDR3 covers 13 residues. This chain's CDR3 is CASSSGPNTAAFF. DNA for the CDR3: TGTGCCAGCAGCTCGGGACCGAACACTGCAGCTTTCTTT.